These T cell receptor beta chains were read from a single sample in a study of blood T cell repertoires in COVID-19. Sequencing used immunoSEQ multiplex PCR; TCRdb keeps in-frame clones, though not all of them. The data contain more than 120,000 clones, around 87% of them seen just once; the ten biggest clones take up 37%. Sequenced sample: peripheral blood. Source of these receptors: a man over 45 who had recovered from COVID-19. CDR3s include the opening cysteine and the closing phenylalanine or tryptophan. The order of the fields is CDR3 length, V gene, D gene, J gene, clone size, CDR3 protein, CDR3 DNA. D genes are given only for firm matches. Clone size, where shown, is once, few, many, or a class for clones that have expanded.

CDR3 length: 13
V gene: TRBV19
D gene: -
J gene: TRBJ1-1
clone size: -
CDR3 protein: CATQETLGTEAFF
CDR3 DNA: TGTGCAACCCAGGAAACCCTGGGCACTGAAGCTTTCTTT

CDR3 length: 15
V gene: TRBV7-9
D gene: TRBD1
J gene: TRBJ2-7
clone size: -
CDR3 protein: CASSDRDRASYEQYF
CDR3 DNA: TGTGCCAGCAGCGACCGGGACAGGGCTTCCTACGAGCAGTACTTC

CDR3 length: 14
V gene: TRBV6-2/TRBV6-3
D gene: TRBD1
J gene: TRBJ2-7
clone size: -
CDR3 protein: CASSYGRTGNEQYF
CDR3 DNA: TGTGCCAGCAGTTACGGAAGGACAGGGAACGAGCAGTACTTC

CDR3 length: 15
V gene: TRBV4-1
D gene: -
J gene: TRBJ2-7
clone size: -
CDR3 protein: CASSQVSGAAYEQYF
CDR3 DNA: TGCGCCAGCAGCCAAGTATCAGGGGCGGCCTACGAGCAGTACTTC

CDR3 length: 15
V gene: TRBV6-1
D gene: TRBD2
J gene: TRBJ2-1
clone size: -
CDR3 protein: CASSEGTSGGAEQFF
CDR3 DNA: TGTGCCAGCAGTGAAGGGACTAGCGGGGGCGCTGAGCAGTTCTTC

CDR3 length: 14
V gene: TRBV2
D gene: -
J gene: TRBJ1-4
clone size: -
CDR3 protein: CASSEGDIGGKLFF
CDR3 DNA: TGTGCCAGCAGTGAAGGGGACATTGGGGGAAAACTGTTTTTT

CDR3 length: 14
V gene: TRBV6-5
D gene: -
J gene: TRBJ2-5
clone size: -
CDR3 protein: CASSSGLIQETQYF
CDR3 DNA: TGTGCCAGCTCATCAGGTTTGATCCAAGAGACCCAGTACTTC

CDR3 length: 16
V gene: TRBV18
D gene: -
J gene: TRBJ1-1
clone size: once
CDR3 protein: CASSSGGLGGNTEAFF
CDR3 DNA: TGTGCCAGCTCCTCAGGAGGGCTGGGGGGGAACACTGAAGCTTTCTTT

CDR3 length: 14
V gene: TRBV2
D gene: TRBD1
J gene: TRBJ1-6
clone size: -
CDR3 protein: CASSFPGQFSPLHF
CDR3 DNA: TGTGCCAGCAGCTTTCCGGGACAGTTTTCACCCCTCCACTTT

CDR3 length: 16
V gene: TRBV4-3
D gene: TRBD1
J gene: TRBJ2-2
clone size: few
CDR3 protein: CASSQAHRGRDGELFF
CDR3 DNA: TGCGCCAGCAGCCAGGCTCACAGGGGGCGCGACGGGGAGCTGTTTTTT

CDR3 length: 15
V gene: TRBV5-1
D gene: TRBD1
J gene: TRBJ2-1
clone size: -
CDR3 protein: CASSLAQGGRNEQFF
CDR3 DNA: TGCGCCAGCAGCTTGGCACAGGGGGGTCGCAATGAGCAGTTCTTC

CDR3 length: 15
V gene: TRBV19
D gene: TRBD1
J gene: TRBJ1-1
clone size: few
CDR3 protein: CASSRTGGQNTEAFF
CDR3 DNA: TGTGCCAGTAGTAGAACAGGGGGGCAGAACACTGAAGCTTTCTTT

CDR3 length: 15
V gene: TRBV7-2
D gene: -
J gene: TRBJ1-3
clone size: -
CDR3 protein: CASSFSRASGNTIYF
CDR3 DNA: TGTGCCAGCAGCTTTTCGAGGGCTTCTGGAAACACCATATATTTT

CDR3 length: 16
V gene: TRBV6-2/TRBV6-3
D gene: -
J gene: TRBJ2-2
clone size: -
CDR3 protein: CASSYFAGQNTGELFF
CDR3 DNA: TGTGCCAGCAGTTACTTCGCGGGGCAAAACACCGGGGAGCTGTTTTTT

CDR3 length: 17
V gene: TRBV5-6
D gene: -
J gene: TRBJ2-2
clone size: -
CDR3 protein: CASSLATLAGWTGELFF
CDR3 DNA: TGTGCCAGCAGCTTGGCCACGTTGGCAGGGTGGACCGGGGAGCTGTTTTTT

CDR3 length: 16
V gene: TRBV11-2
D gene: TRBD1
J gene: TRBJ2-5
clone size: -
CDR3 protein: CASSLDGTGGQETQYF
CDR3 DNA: TGTGCCAGCAGCTTAGACGGGACAGGGGGCCAAGAGACCCAGTACTTC

CDR3 length: 17
V gene: TRBV3-1/TRBV3-2
D gene: TRBD2
J gene: TRBJ2-7
clone size: once
CDR3 protein: CASSQEDRAGGSVEQYF
CDR3 DNA: TGTGCCAGCAGCCAAGAAGACCGAGCGGGGGGGTCGGTCGAGCAGTACTTC

CDR3 length: 15
V gene: TRBV7-8
D gene: TRBD1
J gene: TRBJ1-4
clone size: -
CDR3 protein: CASSPRQGKKEKLFF
CDR3 DNA: TGTGCCAGCAGCCCCAGACAGGGGAAGAAGGAAAAACTGTTTTTT

CDR3 length: 14
V gene: TRBV7-6
D gene: -
J gene: TRBJ2-5
clone size: once
CDR3 protein: CASRLGVELETQYF
CDR3 DNA: TGTGCCAGCCGCCTCGGGGTAGAGTTAGAGACCCAGTACTTC

CDR3 length: 18
V gene: TRBV6-1
D gene: TRBD2
J gene: TRBJ2-3
clone size: -
CDR3 protein: CASSEAVQGVQRGGPQYF
CDR3 DNA: TGTGCCAGCAGTGAAGCGGTACAGGGGGTGCAGCGGGGGGGCCCGCAGTATTTT

CDR3 length: 15
V gene: TRBV11-3
D gene: -
J gene: TRBJ2-5
clone size: -
CDR3 protein: CASKPGSLGPETQYF
CDR3 DNA: TGTGCCAGTAAGCCAGGATCGTTGGGGCCAGAGACCCAGTACTTC

CDR3 length: 13
V gene: TRBV6-5
D gene: -
J gene: TRBJ1-1
clone size: -
CDR3 protein: CASSYRGNTEAFF
CDR3 DNA: TGTGCCAGCAGTTACAGGGGGAACACTGAAGCTTTCTTT

CDR3 length: 13
V gene: TRBV6-2/TRBV6-3
D gene: TRBD1
J gene: TRBJ1-2
clone size: -
CDR3 protein: CASSTDRGYGYTF
CDR3 DNA: TGTGCCAGCAGTACCGACAGGGGCTATGGCTACACCTTC